The clone carrying this T cell receptor (beta chain) has at least ten counts. The antigen is undetermined. Preparation of the TCRbeta library used unique molecular identifiers. TCRdb processed the PCR reads anew with MiXCR; each CDR3 protein has one entry. The profile shows approximately 98,000 distinct CDR3 sequences, around 6.4% of them singletons. This sample was included in a study of T-cell reconstitution after alpha-beta-depleted transplantation in children. Overall study findings and caveats: Newly made T cells mostly supplied T-cell counts and diversity one year after transplant. About two months after transplant, alpha-beta T cells reportedly came from several hundred expanded graft clones. Diversity of TCRbeta at day 60 was high in some patients, arising from surviving recipient T cells and thymic progenitors.

CDR3 length: 15 amino acids. The specimen was PBMCs, mostly from graft donor cells, collected 360 days after TCRalphabeta/CD19-depleted stem cell transplant. The TCR comes from a male patient aged 2 to 9 who had a stem cell transplant for acute lymphoblastic leukemia, so the T cells may come from the graft donor. The chain has TRBV21-1 and TRBJ1-2. TRBV21-1 is listed as a pseudogene. The CDR3 nucleotides are TGTGCCAGCAGCCTCCTGGACCCTTCTAACTATGGCTACACCTTC. It yields the protein CASSLLDPSNYGYTF.